This entry is about one TCR beta chain. Its antigen is currently unknown. Buffy coats from healthy blood donors served as controls. Sequenced by immunoSEQ multiplex PCR; TCRdb stores in-frame clones only, minus some. The table records 30,000 to 35,000 clones, about 91% of them present only once. In germline, CDR1 is SGHDT, CDR2 YYEEEE. The CDR3 sequence is 15 residues long. Trimming shortened V by 0 bases and J by 7 bases, and 16 bases separated the two germline ends. The data were obtained in a study of STAT5B mutations in CD4+ large granular lymphocyte leukemia. Study in general: Among healthy controls, a particular HLA allele went with more CDR3 'QG' motifs.

Findings of the study overall: Data were not HLA-matched across samples. Compared with healthy controls (2/35), patient top clones favored TRBV06 (8/27).

This receptor was obtained from a human donor in good health. The sequenced sample consisted of CD4+ T cells from blood buffy coats. The chain employs TRBV5-6 and TRBJ2-5; no definite D call. The CDR3 region is CASSLDPRIPGTQYF. CDR3 DNA: TGTGCCAGCAGCTTGGACCCTCGCATTCCAGGGACCCAGTACTTC.